This T cell receptor (beta chain) was sequenced during a study of cytomegalovirus exposure and HLA in healthy donors. Findings and caveats of the study: CMV antigen specificity was confirmed in vitro for a few CMV-associated chains. As a later analysis showed, a missense DCLRE1C variant was linked to trimming of TCR beta V- and J-genes. Presence/absence comparisons presumed near-even sequencing depth among donors.

Primers: 60 Vbeta forward and 13 Jbeta reverse. Libraries were prepared by immunoSEQ multiplex PCR; TCRdb keeps only in-frame clonotypes and omits some of them. This listing includes more than 100,000 clones. Concerning this clone: Its target is not known.

Input material: PBMCs. The TCR originated in a woman between 40 and 50 years old in good health and CMV-seronegative.

This chain's CDR3 is CAISDKGAYEQYV. CDR3 in DNA: TGTGCCATCAGTGATAAGGGGGCGTACGAGCAGTACGTC. This chain connects TRBV10-3 to TRBJ2-7; 7 bases are a match to TRBD1. Looked up from germline, CDR1 is ENHRY and CDR2 is SYGVKD. CDR3 length: 13 residues. J gave up 4 bases and V 3 bases, and 3 bases lay outside the gene matches.